Shown below are 15 T cell receptor beta chains from a single sample sequenced in a study of identical twins. TCRdb reprocessed the 5' RACE reads via MiXCR and lists one record per CDR3 protein. The repertoire consists of roughly 250,000 distinct CDR3 sequences, with roughly 13% occurring once and the leading ten covering 8.5% to 10%. Sequences were obtained from memory (CD45RO+) T cells sorted from blood. These receptor sequences come from a woman in her late teens or twenties in good health.

Only a few counts were recorded for this clonotype. The J gene is TRBJ1-4, the V gene TRBV19; D is undetermined. With 5 bases removed from V and 0 bases from J, the gap between germline ends came to 10 bases. The CDR3 spans 15 residues. Germline CDR1 reads LNHDA; CDR2 reads SQIVND (reference sequence). CDR3 nucleotide sequence: TGTGCCAGTAGTCCTCTAGATACAACTAATGAAAAACTGTTTTTT. Amino acid sequence: CASSPLDTTNEKLFF.

This CDR3 reads CSARRIFGTSGEETQYF. DNA for the CDR3: TGCAGTGCTAGAAGAATTTTCGGGACTAGCGGAGAAGAGACCCAGTACTTC. The V gene is TRBV20-1, the J gene TRBJ2-5; 11 positions agree with TRBD2. Germline CDR1 is DFQATT and CDR2 is SNEGSKA (reference sequence). The junction had 11 bases not matched to a gene; V was cut back by 2 bases and J by 3 bases. The CDR3 length is 17 residues.

In this sample, this clonotype turned up a few times. This sequence joins TRBV6-1 and TRBJ2-3, with 7 bases that match TRBD2. CDR3 length: 14 amino acids. CDR1 and CDR2 from the germline V gene are MNHNS and SASEGT. Written as DNA, the CDR3 is TGTGCTACAGTCGGGGGGAAGGGAGCAGATACGCAGTATTTT. Translated, it gives CATVGGKGADTQYF.

This clonotype was seen a handful of times. V usage is TRBV11-2 and J usage is TRBJ2-1; the match to TRBD2 covers 11 bases. This CDR3 contains 20 residues. The V segment lost 5 bases and the J segment 0 bases; nucleotides outside the gene matches: 15. Looked up from germline, CDR1 is SGHAT and CDR2 is FQNNGV. CDR3 DNA sequence: TGTGCCAGCAGCCTAGTTTCTCCCGGGACTAGCGGAAGCTCCTACAATGAGCAGTTCTTC. Amino acid sequence: CASSLVSPGTSGSSYNEQFF. Based on the CDR3 plus reference TRBV11-2 and TRBJ2-1, the full variable domain is EAGVAQSPRYKIIEKRQSVAFWCNPISGHATLYWYQQILGQGPKLLIQFQNNGVVDDSQLPKDRFSAERLKGVDSTLKIQPAKLEDSAVYLCASSLVSPGTSGSSYNEQFFGPGTRLTVL.

CDR3 loop: CSALWSSYNEQFF. CDR3 in DNA: TGCAGCGCCCTCTGGAGCTCCTACAATGAGCAGTTCTTC. The chain employs TRBV29-1 and TRBJ2-1; D is uncertain. V was cut by 7 bases and J by 0 bases, with 10 bases left in between. The CDR3 contains 13 residues. Germline V gene data show CDR1 as SQVTM and CDR2 as ANQGSEA.

The chain links TRBV2 to TRBJ2-1, with D tentatively TRBD2 (6 bases). The CDR3 has 14 amino acids. Per germline, CDR1 SNHLY and CDR2 FYNNEI. Deletions cut 7 bases from V and 0 bases from J, with 10 bases between. The DNA for the CDR3 is TGTGCCAGCAAGTCGACTAGCTCCTACAATGAGCAGTTCTTC. It encodes CASKSTSSYNEQFF.

This clonotype appeared a few times. The chain combines TRBV5-1 with TRBJ2-1; TRBD2 matches at 13 bases. The CDR3 has 19 amino acids. The J segment lost 0 bases and the V segment lost 5 bases, leaving 11 bases of the junction unmatched. Germline-derived CDR1 and CDR2 are SGHRS and YFSETQ. The DNA for the CDR3 is TGCGCCAGCAGTGGGGGACTAGCGGGGACCTCTAGCTCCTACAATGAGCAGTTCTTC. It codes for CASSGGLAGTSSSYNEQFF.

The sample holds a few counts of this clonotype. The rearrangement links TRBV20-1 to TRBJ2-1; 9 bases line up with TRBD2. The CDR3 sequence is 16 residues long. V shed 3 bases, J shed 5 bases, and the junction held 11 bases outside the gene matches. The germline V gene encodes CDR1 DFQATT and CDR2 SNEGSKA (reference sequence). The CDR3 DNA reads TGCAGTGCTAGTCGCTGGAAGCGGGGGGCCCACAATGAGCAGTTCTTC. The encoded protein is CSASRWKRGAHNEQFF.

In this sample, this clonotype turned up many times. The chain has TRBV7-2 and TRBJ2-2; D possibly corresponds to TRBD2 (6 bases). The V end lost 6 bases, the J end lost 5 bases, and 19 bases lay between the germline ends. Germline assignment: CDR1 SGHTA and CDR2 FQGNSA. The CDR3 spans 16 residues. CDR3 sequence reads: CASSFTPGAGTGELFF. DNA of the CDR3: TGTGCCAGCAGTTTCACCCCCGGGGCGGGGACCGGGGAGCTGTTTTTT. The full variable domain, its missing parts supplied by reference TRBV7-2 and TRBJ2-2, is GAGVSQSPSNKVTEKGKDVELRCDPISGHTALYWYRQSLGQGLEFLIYFQGNSAPDKSGLPSDRFSAERTGGSVSTLTIQRTQQEDSAVYLCASSFTPGAGTGELFFGEGSRLTVL.

CDR3 amino acids: CASSQPDGSSGANVLTF. The DNA of the CDR3 is TGTGCCAGCAGTCAACCCGACGGAAGCTCTGGGGCCAACGTCCTGACTTTC. The gene calls are TRBV12-3 or TRBV12-4 and TRBJ2-6, with unresolved D. V lost 5 bases and J lost 0, with 14 bases in between. The CDR3 contains 17 residues.

A few counts support this clonotype. The chain couples TRBV2 to TRBJ2-7, with 7 nucleotides matching TRBD2. This CDR3 contains 14 residues. Germline V lookup: CDR1 SNHLY, CDR2 FYNNEI. Unmatched junction bases numbered 6, after V lost 3 bases and J lost 4 bases. In nucleotides, the CDR3 is TGTGCCAGCAGTGACCAAGGCGGGGGTTACGAGCAGTACTTC. This encodes CASSDQGGGYEQYF. The full variable domain, in which reference TRBV2 and TRBJ2-7 provide the parts outside the CDR3, is EPEVTQTPSHQVTQMGQEVILRCVPISNHLYFYWYRQILGQKVEFLVSFYNNEISEKSEIFDDQFSVERPDGSNFTLKIRSTKLEDSAMYFCASSDQGGGYEQYFGPGTRLTVT.

This rearrangement joins TRBV9 to TRBJ1-1; D is possibly TRBD1 (5 bases). Germline loops: CDR1 SGDLS, CDR2 YYNGEE. The V gene lost 3 bases and the J gene lost 5 bases, with 11 bases spanning the gap. The CDR3 consists of 13 residues. For the CDR3, the DNA is TGTGCCAGCAGCGCCGGTGCAGGGACTGAAGCTTTCTTT. This gives the protein CASSAGAGTEAFF. Full variable domain (missing parts from reference TRBV9 and TRBJ1-1): DSGVTQTPKHLITATGQRVTLRCSPRSGDLSVYWYQQSLDQGLQFLIQYYNGEERAKGNILERFSAQQFPDLHSELNLSSLELGDSALYFCASSAGAGTEAFFGQGTRLTVV.

This clonotype turned up a few times. The chain has TRBV3-1 and TRBJ2-5, with D unclear. V was trimmed by 1 base and J by 5 bases, leaving 8 bases between them. Germline V gene lookup returns CDR1 LGHDT and CDR2 YNNKEL (reference sequence). There are 13 residues in the CDR3. This chain's CDR3 is CASSQVSRETQYF. DNA for the CDR3: TGTGCCAGCAGCCAAGTCTCTCGGGAGACCCAGTACTTC.

In this sample, this clonotype turned up a few times. The rearrangement links TRBV11-2 to TRBJ2-1, with TRBD2 as a possible D gene (6 bases). Trimming pared 7 bases from V and 5 bases from J, leaving 15 bases between. This CDR3 has 14 amino acids. Looked up from germline, CDR1 is SGHAT and CDR2 is FQNNGV. Here the CDR3 reads CASTIFPGDNEQFF. Here the CDR3 DNA reads TGTGCCAGCACCATATTTCCGGGGGACAATGAGCAGTTCTTC.

There are a few counts of this clonotype. The rearrangement links TRBV7-9 to TRBJ2-7, with no clear D. This CDR3 contains 13 residues. Trimming cost V 4 bases and J 3 bases, with 10 bases left between them. The germline V gene has CDR1 SEHNR and CDR2 FQNEAQ (reference sequence). CDR3 nucleotides: TGTGCCAGCAGCTCGTGGACGGACTACGAGCAGTACTTC. Residues: CASSSWTDYEQYF.